This is a list of T cell receptor beta chains from one sample in a study of pediatric ulcerative colitis. The repertoire was sequenced with immunoSEQ multiplex PCR; TCRdb's copy has only in-frame clones and lacks some. The sample includes tens of thousands of clones, 60% to 75% of them seen just once. Sequencing input: gut tissue. The receptors shown here come from a boy aged 10-17 years with moderate ulcerative colitis. Each CDR3 is given with its conserved first and last residue. The D gene is left open where the match is weak. Part of the rows lack a size; the others show once, few, many or a class for expanded clones.

TRBV5-1	TRBJ1-1	few	.	CASSLSASNTEAFF	TGCGCCAGCAGCCTCTCGGCCTCGAACACTGAAGCTTTCTTT
TRBV5-1	TRBJ1-2	medium-sized	.	CASSLDPNYGYTF	TGCGCCAGCAGCTTGGACCCTAACTATGGCTACACCTTC
TRBV12-5	TRBJ2-2	.	.	CASGLVLLYPGELFF	TGTGCTAGTGGTTTGGTACTGTTATACCCCGGGGAGCTGTTTTTT
TRBV28	TRBJ1-2	.	.	CASSFSAGTGDGGYTF	TGTGCCAGCAGTTTCTCAGCCGGGACTGGCGACGGGGGCTACACCTTC
TRBV10-2	TRBJ2-5	.	.	CASSDHGAGGETQYF	TGCGCCAGCAGCGACCATGGGGCGGGTGGGGAGACCCAGTACTTC
TRBV28	TRBJ1-1	.	.	CASSLTVELNTEAFF	TGTGCCAGCAGTTTGACAGTGGAACTGAACACTGAAGCTTTCTTT
TRBV5-6	TRBJ1-5	few	.	CASSRGVVDQPQHF	TGTGCCAGCAGCCGCGGGGTAGTTGATCAGCCCCAGCATTTT
TRBV27	TRBJ2-5	.	.	CASTTRGGAETQYF	TGTGCCAGCACCACCCGAGGAGGAGCAGAGACCCAGTACTTC
TRBV28	TRBJ1-4	few	.	CAIGGNEKLFF	TGTGCCATAGGGGGTAATGAAAAACTGTTTTTT
TRBV11-3	TRBJ2-7	few	TRBD2	CASSLDILAGDLLESEQYF	TGTGCCAGCAGCTTAGATATTCTAGCGGGAGATCTCTTAGAGTCCGAGCAGTACTTC
TRBV7-9	TRBJ2-2	.	.	CASSFSFTGELFF	TGTGCCAGCAGCTTTTCTTTCACCGGGGAGCTGTTTTTT
TRBV27	TRBJ1-5	once	TRBD1	CASRYRGPSNQPQHF	TGTGCCAGCAGGTACAGGGGACCTAGCAATCAGCCCCAGCATTTT